The 18 T cell receptor beta chains below were found in one sample sequenced in a study of T-cell reconstitution after alpha-beta-depleted transplantation in children. Molecular barcoding with unique molecular identifiers was used for the TCRbeta library. In TCRdb, the PCR reads were re-called with MiXCR into one record per CDR3 protein. Here the sample spans 700,000 to 950,000 distinct CDR3 sequences, approximately 15% being singletons. Sequenced here: PBMCs, mostly from graft donor cells, sampled 360 days after TCRalphabeta/CD19-depleted stem cell transplant. These TCRs come from a male patient younger than 18 who had a stem cell transplant for acute lymphoblastic leukemia, so the T cells may come from the graft donor.

The chain carries TRBV29-1 and TRBJ1-5; 9 bases are shared with TRBD1. The CDR3 has 14 residues. Trimming removed 4 bases from V and 6 bases from J; junction bases left unmatched: 7. Germline CDR1 and CDR2: SQVTM and ANQGSEA. CDR3 coding DNA: TGCAGCGTTGGGACAGGGGATTGGGGTCAGCCCCAGCATTTT. This sequence encodes CSVGTGDWGQPQHF.

This chain links TRBV10-3 with TRBJ2-1; 7 bases match TRBD2. The germline V gene encodes CDR1 ENHRY and CDR2 SYGVKD. This CDR3 has 14 amino acids. J lost 8 bases, V lost 4 bases, and 8 bases had no gene match. The DNA of the CDR3 is TGTGCCATCAGTGTAGCGGTAGCGGGTGATGAGCAGTTCTTC. Translation gives CAISVAVAGDEQFF.

V and J are TRBV18 and TRBJ1-5, with 10 bases lining up with TRBD1. Germline-derived CDR1 and CDR2 are KGHSH and LQKENI. Unmatched junction bases numbered 2, after V lost 0 bases and J lost 3 bases. The CDR3 runs to 16 residues. The CDR3 coding sequence is TGTGCCAGCTCACCACCAGGGACAGGGGTCAATCAGCCCCAGCATTTT. It is translated as CASSPPGTGVNQPQHF.

The chain recombines TRBV15 with TRBJ2-6; no reliable D call. The V gene's germline CDR1 is LNHNV and CDR2 YYDKDF (reference sequence). This CDR3 contains 13 residues. Trimming stripped 5 bases from V and 5 bases from J, with 7 bases between. Written as DNA, the CDR3 is TGTGCCACCAGCCTTGCCAGGGCCAACGTCCTGACTTTC. This gives the protein CATSLARANVLTF.

This clonotype was seen a few times. The DNA of the CDR3 is TGTGCCAGCAGTTTTCAGCGGGAGCTCGCCATACAGTTCTTC. Amino acid sequence: CASSFQRELAIQFF. The chain links TRBV12-3 or TRBV12-4 to TRBJ2-1; 8 bases agree with TRBD2. V shed 3 bases, J shed 13 bases, and the junction held 11 bases outside the gene matches. CDR3 length: 14 residues.

The chain combines TRBV7-9 with TRBJ2-3, with 9 bases matching TRBD1. Germline CDR1 reads SEHNR; CDR2 reads FQNEAQ (reference sequence). V was pared by 5 bases and J by 3 bases, with 9 bases of the junction left unmatched. The CDR3 runs 16 residues. The DNA for the CDR3 is TGTGCCAGCAGCCCAGGCGGGACAGGGAGGACAGATACGCAGTATTTT. Its translation: CASSPGGTGRTDTQYF.

This clonotype was seen at least ten times. The rearrangement links TRBV5-1 to TRBJ2-7; no firm D call. The CDR3 consists of 13 residues. V lost 5 bases, J lost 2 bases, and 11 bases lay in between. CDR1 and CDR2 (germline): SGHRS, YFSETQ. The CDR3 nucleotides are TGCGCCAGCAGTATGGGGTCTACCTACGAGCAGTACTTC. Amino acid sequence: CASSMGSTYEQYF.

The sample holds many counts of this clonotype. This sequence joins TRBV5-1 and TRBJ2-7; no firm D call. The germline V gene encodes CDR1 SGHRS and CDR2 YFSETQ. The CDR3 extends over 14 amino acids. V lost 0 bases to trimming and J lost 0 bases, with 7 bases between them. CDR3 sequence (DNA): TGCGCCAGCAGCTTGGAACCAGACTCCTACGAGCAGTACTTC. It translates to CASSLEPDSYEQYF.

This clonotype was observed a few times. CDR3 nucleotide sequence: TGTGCCATCAGTGAATCCAACGAGCAGTACTTC. This encodes CAISESNEQYF. V and J are TRBV10-3 and TRBJ2-7; D is unresolved. Germline loops: CDR1 ENHRY, CDR2 SYGVKD. This CDR3 region has 11 residues. The V and J ends lost 3 bases and 5 bases respectively, with 5 bases between them.

In its sample, this clonotype was seen a few times. This sequence joins TRBV7-9 and TRBJ1-5; D gene unclear. CDR3 length equals 15 residues. Trimming left V 3 bases short and J 4 bases short, with 13 bases between. CDR1 SEHNR and CDR2 FQNEAQ come from the germline V gene (reference sequence). The CDR3 coding sequence is TGTGCCAGCAGCTTCGGACCCACAGAAAATCAGCCCCAGCATTTT. Translation gives CASSFGPTENQPQHF. Full variable domain (outside the CDR3, taken from reference TRBV7-9 and TRBJ1-5): DTGVSQNPRHKITKRGQNVTFRCDPISEHNRLYWYRQTLGQGPEFLTYFQNEAQLEKSRLLSDRFSAERPKGSFSTLEIQRTEQGDSAMYLCASSFGPTENQPQHFGDGTRLSIL.

This clonotype was detected only a few times. The chain links TRBV20-1 to TRBJ2-5, with D perhaps TRBD2 (6 bases). This CDR3 is built from 13 residues. CDR1 DFQATT and CDR2 SNEGSKA come from the germline V gene (reference sequence). The V gene lost 2 bases and the J gene lost 4 bases, with 11 bases spanning the gap. The chain's CDR3 is CSARSSEGETQYF. The CDR3 DNA sequence: TGCAGTGCTAGATCTAGCGAGGGAGAGACCCAGTACTTC.

The chain links TRBV5-1 to TRBJ1-4; D gene uncertain. The CDR3 is 15 amino acids. V shed 0 bases and J shed 4 bases, with 10 bases lying between them. Germline assignment: CDR1 SGHRS and CDR2 YFSETQ. The CDR3 DNA follows: TGCGCCAGCAGCTTGGAATGGCGTGATAATGAAAAACTGTTTTTT. It codes for CASSLEWRDNEKLFF.

This clonotype turned up a few times. The gene calls are TRBV24-1 and TRBJ1-1; tentatively, D is TRBD1 (5 bases). The CDR3 sequence is 15 residues long. Germline V gene lookup returns CDR1 KGHDR and CDR2 SFDVKD. The V gene lost 3 bases and the J gene lost 0 bases, with 10 bases spanning the gap. In DNA form, the CDR3 reads TGTGCCACCAGTGATCAGGGAGGGATGAACACTGAAGCTTTCTTT. Translation gives CATSDQGGMNTEAFF.

In this sample, this clonotype turned up a few times. The chain recombines TRBV12-3 or TRBV12-4 with TRBJ2-5, with 9 bases lining up with TRBD1. After removal of 5 bases from V and 2 bases from J, the junction contained 6 bases not matched to a gene. This CDR3 region has 15 residues. The CDR3 nucleotides are TGTGCCAGCAGTACCGGGACAGGGTTTCAAGAGACCCAGTACTTC. Amino acids: CASSTGTGFQETQYF.

This clonotype has a count of ten or more. The genes are TRBV5-1 and TRBJ2-7, with TRBD1 matching 7 bases. The CDR3 has 15 residues. V lost 2 bases to trimming and J lost 2 bases; unmatched junction nucleotides: 7. The germline CDR1 and CDR2 sequences are SGHRS and YFSETQ. The DNA of the CDR3 is TGCGCCAGCAGCTTAGGGAAGGGGGCGACCTACGAGCAGTACTTC. It specifies CASSLGKGATYEQYF.

The J gene is TRBJ2-5, the V gene TRBV7-3; D ambiguous. Trimming pared 4 bases from V and 5 bases from J, leaving 11 bases between. The CDR3 is 13 amino acids. CDR1 is SGHTA and CDR2 is FQGTGA in the germline V gene. CDR3 in DNA: TGTGCCAGCAGCTCGACCCAAGGGGAGACCCAGTACTTC. Translated: CASSSTQGETQYF. Variable domain in full (rest from reference TRBV7-3 and TRBJ2-5): GAGVSQTPSNKVTEKGKYVELRCDPISGHTALYWYRQSLGQGPEFLIYFQGTGAADDSGLPNDRFFAVRPEGSVSTLKIQRTERGDSAVYLCASSSTQGETQYFGPGTRLLVL.

V gene TRBV20-1 combines with J gene TRBJ1-6; D not certain. The germline CDR1 and CDR2 sequences are DFQATT and SNEGSKA (reference sequence). The CDR3 is 14 amino acids. V was cut by 6 bases and J by 7 bases, with 16 bases left in between. The CDR3 protein is CSAQLWGFNSPLHF. The CDR3 coding sequence is TGCAGTGCGCAACTATGGGGTTTCAATTCACCCCTCCACTTT.

This clonotype was seen a handful of times. The rearrangement uses TRBV12-3 or TRBV12-4 and TRBJ2-1, with D possibly TRBD2 on 6 matching bases. The length of the CDR3 is 15 residues. V lost 5 bases to trimming and J lost 4 bases, with 15 bases between them. The DNA for the CDR3 is TGTGCCAGCAGTACTAGGGCGGGACCATACAATGAGCAGTTCTTC. Encoded protein: CASSTRAGPYNEQFF.